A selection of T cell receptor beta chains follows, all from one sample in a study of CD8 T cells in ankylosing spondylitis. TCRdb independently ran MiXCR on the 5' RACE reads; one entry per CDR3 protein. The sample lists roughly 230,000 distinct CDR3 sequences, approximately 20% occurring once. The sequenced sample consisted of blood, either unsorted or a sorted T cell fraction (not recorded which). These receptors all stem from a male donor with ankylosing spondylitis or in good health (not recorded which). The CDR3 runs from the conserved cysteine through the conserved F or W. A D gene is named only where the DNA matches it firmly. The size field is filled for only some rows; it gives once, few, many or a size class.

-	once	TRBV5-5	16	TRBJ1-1	TGTGCCAGCAGCTTGGTAGAGCAATGGCGGAACACTGAAGCTTTCTTT	CASSLVEQWRNTEAFF
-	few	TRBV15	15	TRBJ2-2	TGTGCCACCAGCAGAAAAGGGAGAGACACCGGGGAGCTGTTTTTT	CATSRKGRDTGELFF
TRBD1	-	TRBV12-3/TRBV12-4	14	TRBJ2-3	TGTGCCAGCAGTTTAGGACAGGGCCCAGATACGCAGTATTTT	CASSLGQGPDTQYF
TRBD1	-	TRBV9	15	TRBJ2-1	TGTGCCAGCAGCGTGACCGAAACAGGGGGCGGTGAGCAGTTCTTC	CASSVTETGGGEQFF
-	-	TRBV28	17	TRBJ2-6	TGTGCCAGCACCACAGCGTCTCCCTATTTGGGGGCCAACGTCCTGACTTTC	CASTTASPYLGANVLTF
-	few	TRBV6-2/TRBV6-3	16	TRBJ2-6	TGTGCCAGCAAACCTACTTACGAATCCGGGGCCAACGTCCTGACTTTC	CASKPTYESGANVLTF
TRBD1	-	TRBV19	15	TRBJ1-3	TGTGCCAGTAGTACAGACCAGGGGGCGCGGAACACCATATATTTT	CASSTDQGARNTIYF
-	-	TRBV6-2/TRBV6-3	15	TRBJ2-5	TGTGCCAGCAGTTCGACGGGACTCCCCTTTGAGACCCAGTACTTC	CASSSTGLPFETQYF
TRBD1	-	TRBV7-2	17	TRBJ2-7	TGTGCCAGCAGCTTAGGTTGGACAGGGGTCCCCTCCTACGAGCAGTACTTC	CASSLGWTGVPSYEQYF
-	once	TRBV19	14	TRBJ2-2	TGTGCCAGTAGGCCGGGACTCCACACCGGGGAGCTGTTTTTT	CASRPGLHTGELFF
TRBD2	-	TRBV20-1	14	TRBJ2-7	TGCAGTGCTAGGACTAGCCCGAATTCCTACGAGCAGTACTTC	CSARTSPNSYEQYF
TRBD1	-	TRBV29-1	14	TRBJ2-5	TGCAGCGTTGACCAACAGGGGGCTAAAGAGACCCAGTACTTC	CSVDQQGAKETQYF
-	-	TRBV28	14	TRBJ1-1	TGTGCCAGCAGTTCGGCAGAGTCGGACACTGAAGCTTTCTTT	CASSSAESDTEAFF
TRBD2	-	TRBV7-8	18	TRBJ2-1	TGTGCCAGCAGCTTAGTCTTCGGCGGGAGGTCCTCCTACAATGAGCAGTTCTTC	CASSLVFGGRSSYNEQFF
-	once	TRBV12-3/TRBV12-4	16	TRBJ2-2	TGTGCCAGCAGTTTATTAGCGGAGGCGAACACCGGGGAGCTGTTTTTT	CASSLLAEANTGELFF
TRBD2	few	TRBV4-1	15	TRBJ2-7	TGCGCCAGCAGCCAAGTTGCTAGCGGGTCCTACGAGCAGTACTTC	CASSQVASGSYEQYF
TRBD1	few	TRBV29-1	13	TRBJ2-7	TGCAGCGTTGCCCGGGACAGTTCCTACGAGCAGTACTTC	CSVARDSSYEQYF
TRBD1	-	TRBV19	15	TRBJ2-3	TGTGCCAGTAAGCCGGGACAGGGTTTCGCAGATACGCAGTATTTT	CASKPGQGFADTQYF
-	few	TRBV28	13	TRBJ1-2	TGTGCCAGCAGTCCCCAGGGTAACTATGGCTACACCTTC	CASSPQGNYGYTF
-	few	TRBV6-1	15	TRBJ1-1	TGTGCCAGCAGTCCCGGACAGAAACAAAACACTGAAGCTTTCTTT	CASSPGQKQNTEAFF
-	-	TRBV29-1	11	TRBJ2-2	TGCAGCGTCACAGAGGCCGGGGAGCTGTTTTTT	CSVTEAGELFF
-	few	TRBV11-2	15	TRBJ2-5	TGTGCCAGCAGCCATCCTGACAGCCGCGTAGAGACCCAGTACTTC	CASSHPDSRVETQYF
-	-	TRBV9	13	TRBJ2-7	TGTGCCAGCAGCGCCCCATCAGGGTACGAGCAGTACTTC	CASSAPSGYEQYF
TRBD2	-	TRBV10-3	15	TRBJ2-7	TGTGCCATCAGTAAGTCGAGACTAGCGTACAACGAGCAGTACTTC	CAISKSRLAYNEQYF
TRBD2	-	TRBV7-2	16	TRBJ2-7	TGTGCCAGCAGCCCCAGACTAGCGGGGGACCCCTACGAGCAGTACTTC	CASSPRLAGDPYEQYF
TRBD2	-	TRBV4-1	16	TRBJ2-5	TGCGCCAGCAGCCAAGCCCTAGCGGGAGTATTGGAGACCCAGTACTTC	CASSQALAGVLETQYF
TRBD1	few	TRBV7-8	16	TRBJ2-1	TGTGCCAGCAGCCCCGACAGGGTTTACTCCTACAATGAGCAGTTCTTC	CASSPDRVYSYNEQFF
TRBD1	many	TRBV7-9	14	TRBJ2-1	TGTGCCAGCAGCGAACCGGGACAGGGGAGTGAGCAGTTCTTC	CASSEPGQGSEQFF
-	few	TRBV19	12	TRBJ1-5	TGTGCCAGTAGTCCCGGACGTTATCCCCAGCATTTT	CASSPGRYPQHF
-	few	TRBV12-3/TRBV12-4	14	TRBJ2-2	TGTGCCAGCAGTTTAGACGCGAACACCGGGGAGCTGTTTTTT	CASSLDANTGELFF
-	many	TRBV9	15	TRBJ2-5	TGTGCCAGCAGCAGGTTTAGCGGAGTCCAAGAGACCCAGTACTTC	CASSRFSGVQETQYF
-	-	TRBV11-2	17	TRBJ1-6	TGTGCCAGCAGCTTAGACTTGGGGGCGCTCCTTCATTCACCCCTCCACTTT	CASSLDLGALLHSPLHF
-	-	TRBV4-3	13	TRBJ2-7	TGCGCCAGCAGCCAAGACGTCACGGACGAGCAGTACTTC	CASSQDVTDEQYF
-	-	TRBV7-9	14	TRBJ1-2	TGTGCCAGCAGCTTAGTGGGGTCCAACTATGGCTACACCTTC	CASSLVGSNYGYTF
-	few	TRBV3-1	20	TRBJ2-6	TGTGCCAGCAGCCCCGGCTTGGATGACCCGGTGTTCTCTGGGGCCAACGTCCTGACTTTC	CASSPGLDDPVFSGANVLTF
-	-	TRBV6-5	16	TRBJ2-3	TGTGCCAGCAGTTACTCGACCGGTGAGGGGAATGTAACGCAGTATTTT	CASSYSTGEGNVTQYF
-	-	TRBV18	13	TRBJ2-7	TGTGCCAGCTCCCCATTCCCCGAGGACGAGCAGTACTTC	CASSPFPEDEQYF
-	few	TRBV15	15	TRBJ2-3	TGTGCCACCAGCAGAGATTCGGTCCGCCCAGATACGCAGTATTTT	CATSRDSVRPDTQYF
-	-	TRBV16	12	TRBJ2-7	TGTGCCAGCAGCCAATTGGTTGACGAGCAGTACTTC	CASSQLVDEQYF
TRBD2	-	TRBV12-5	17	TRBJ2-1	TGTGCTAGTGGTCGGGAGGGCATTTTTCCCAAACGCAATGAGCAGTTCTTC	CASGREGIFPKRNEQFF
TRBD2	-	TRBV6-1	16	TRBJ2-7	TGTGCCAGCAAAGGGCGGCTAGCGGGAGGGCCACACGAGCAGTACTTC	CASKGRLAGGPHEQYF
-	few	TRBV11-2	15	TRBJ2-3	TGTGCCAGCAGCATACCCATCGGGGGTACAGATACGCAGTATTTT	CASSIPIGGTDTQYF
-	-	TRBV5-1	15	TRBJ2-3	TGCGCCAGCAGCATTACAAGCTCTAGCACAGATACGCAGTATTTT	CASSITSSSTDTQYF
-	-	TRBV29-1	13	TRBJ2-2	TGCAGCGTTGCTAGAGGGGAGACCGGGGAGCTGTTTTTT	CSVARGETGELFF
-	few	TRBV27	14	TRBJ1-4	TGTGCCAGCAGCCCAGGGACAACTAATGAAAAACTGTTTTTT	CASSPGTTNEKLFF
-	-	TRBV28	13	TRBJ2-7	TGTGCCAGCAGAGCCGACAACCCCTACGAGCAGTACTTC	CASRADNPYEQYF
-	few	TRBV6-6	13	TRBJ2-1	TGTGCCAGCAGCCCTCTTGGGGGCAGTGAGCAGTTCTTC	CASSPLGGSEQFF
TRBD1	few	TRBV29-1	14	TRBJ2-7	TGCAGCGTTGAAGGCACAGGGGATGGGTACGAGCAGTACTTC	CSVEGTGDGYEQYF
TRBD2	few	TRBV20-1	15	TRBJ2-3	TGCAGTGCTAGAGATAGACTAGCGGGGACAGATACGCAGTATTTT	CSARDRLAGTDTQYF
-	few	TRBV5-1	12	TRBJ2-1	TGCGCCAGCAGAACCGGGGACAATGAGCAGTTCTTC	CASRTGDNEQFF
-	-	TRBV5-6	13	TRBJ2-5	TGTGCCAGCAGCTCGGGGGGCGAGGAGACCCAGTACTTC	CASSSGGEETQYF
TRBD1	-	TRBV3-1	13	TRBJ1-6	TGTGCCAGCAGCCGCGACAGGGCTTCACCCCTCCACTTT	CASSRDRASPLHF
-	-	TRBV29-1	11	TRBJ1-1	TGCAGCGTTGAGGTTGGATATGAAGCTTTCTTT	CSVEVGYEAFF
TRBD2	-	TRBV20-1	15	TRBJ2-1	TGCAGTGCTAGAGATGCTTTAGCGGGAAACAATGAGCAGTTCTTC	CSARDALAGNNEQFF
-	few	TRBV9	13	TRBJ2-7	TGTGCCAGCAGCGTAGCTACGGGTTACGAGCAGTACTTC	CASSVATGYEQYF
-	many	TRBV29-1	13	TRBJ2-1	TGCAGCGCGTACCCCCGGGGGTACAATGAGCAGTTCTTC	CSAYPRGYNEQFF
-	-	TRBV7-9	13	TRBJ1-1	TGTGCCAGCAGCTTATCACGACAGGATGGAGCTTTCTTT	CASSLSRQDGAFF
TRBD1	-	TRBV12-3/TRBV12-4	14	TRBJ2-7	TGTGCCAGCAGTTTTAGGGGACAGACATACGAGCAGTACTTC	CASSFRGQTYEQYF
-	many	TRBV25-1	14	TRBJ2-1	TGTGCCAGCCATGGCGTAGGGGCCTACAATGAGCAGTTCTTC	CASHGVGAYNEQFF